The 32 T cell receptor beta chains below come from one sample, sequenced in a study of molecular identifiers for immune sequencing clone quantification. Each CDR3 protein is one row after TCRdb ran MiXCR on the PCR reads. The repertoire consists of tens of thousands of distinct CDR3 sequences, with roughly 23% occurring once and the leading ten covering 0.85% to 1.2%. Material: naive CD8+ T cells from blood, with Jurkat cell RNA spiked in. Indicated subset: FACS-sorted CD8+CD4-CCR7+CD45RA+ naive T cells. Receptors were obtained from a human donor in good health. Some libraries in this study had Jurkat cell RNA spiked in.

This clonotype was observed a few times. V is TRBV27 and J is TRBJ2-2, with 9 bases that match TRBD1. The trim removed 5 bases at V and 0 bases at J, leaving 22 bases unmatched. The CDR3 runs to 22 residues. The germline CDR1 and CDR2 sequences are MNHEY and SMNVEV (reference sequence). The DNA for the CDR3 is TGTGCCAGCAGTCATATTGCGGGACAGGGTCATGAGGGCGGGTCGAACACCGGGGAGCTGTTTTTT. As protein: CASSHIAGQGHEGGSNTGELFF.

With respect to this clonotype: This may be a read error, as it is one base from a much larger clone. This chain connects TRBV7-9 to TRBJ2-5; D tentatively fits TRBD1 or TRBD2 (5 bases each). CDR1 is SEHNR, CDR2 FQNEAQ, per germline (reference sequence). The CDR3 contains 13 residues. The CDR3 DNA sequence: TGTGCCAGCCGGGACCTTCTTATAGAGGCCCAGTACTTC. Its protein product is CASRDLLIEAQYF.

In its sample, this clonotype was seen a few times. The J gene is TRBJ2-3, the V gene TRBV30, with D perhaps TRBD1 or TRBD2 (6 bases each). The CDR3 spans 15 residues. Trimming took 0 bases from V and 2 from J, leaving 12 bases between them. Per the germline V gene, CDR1 is GTSNPN and CDR2 is SVGIG (reference sequence). The CDR3 nucleotides are TGTGCCTGGAGTGTAGGGGGGTCCATCACAGATACGCAGTATTTT. Residues: CAWSVGGSITDTQYF.

This chain joins TRBV30 and TRBJ2-6; D is undetermined. Germline V gene lookup returns CDR1 GTSNPN and CDR2 SVGIG (reference sequence). V was cut by 2 bases and J by 1 base, with 6 bases left in between. This CDR3 region has 14 residues. CDR3 region: CAWSFYSGANVLTF. The DNA for the CDR3 is TGTGCCTGGAGTTTTTATTCTGGGGCCAACGTCCTGACTTTC.

This clonotype was found a few times. A much larger clone lies one base from this, so it may be a read error. The chain employs TRBV28 and TRBJ2-5; 10 nucleotides align to TRBD1. The CDR3 has 17 amino acids. J was trimmed by 0 bases and V by 5 bases; bases with no gene match: 9. Germline V gives CDR1 MDHEN, CDR2 SYDVKM. CDR3 in DNA: TGTGCCAGCAGTACTGGGACAGGGGCCACGTACCAAGAGACCCAGTACTTC. This translates into CASSTGTGATYQETQYF. Full variable domain (remainder filled in from reference TRBV28 and TRBJ2-5): DVKVTQSSRYLVKRTGEKVFLECVQDMDHENMFWYRQDPGLGLRLIYFSYDVKMKEKGDIPEGYSVSREKKERFSLILESASTNQTSMYLCASSTGTGATYQETQYFGPGTRLLVL.

This clonotype was counted ten times or more. The chain joins TRBV13 to TRBJ2-3; no clear D. Germline CDR1 PRHDT, CDR2 FYEKMQ (reference sequence). Trimming left V 3 bases short and J 0 bases short, with 10 bases between. CDR3 length: 15 amino acids. The CDR3 reads CASSLVATSTDTQYF. The CDR3 nucleotides read TGTGCCAGCAGCTTGGTTGCTACTAGCACAGATACGCAGTATTTT.

This clonotype was seen repeatedly, ten times or more. The genes are TRBV28 and TRBJ2-7; 8 nucleotides match TRBD1. Germline V gene lookup returns CDR1 MDHEN and CDR2 SYDVKM. CDR3 length: 14 residues. Trimming removed 6 bases from V and 5 bases from J; junction bases left unmatched: 9. The CDR3 DNA reads as TGTGCCAGCAGCCCAAGACAGGGGATCCACGAGCAGTACTTC. Translated: CASSPRQGIHEQYF. Full variable domain (rest looked up from reference TRBV28 and TRBJ2-7): DVKVTQSSRYLVKRTGEKVFLECVQDMDHENMFWYRQDPGLGLRLIYFSYDVKMKEKGDIPEGYSVSREKKERFSLILESASTNQTSMYLCASSPRQGIHEQYFGPGTRLTVT.

As regards this clonotype: A much larger clone lies a single base off, so this may be a read error. This chain joins TRBV29-1 and TRBJ2-2, with D unresolved. CDR3 size: 13 residues. CDR1 is SQVTM, CDR2 ANQGSEA, per germline. The CDR3 sequence: CGVVRANTGELFF. The DNA of the CDR3 is TGCGGCGTTGTAAGGGCGAACACCGGGGAGCTGTTTTTT.

This clonotype was detected many times. The CDR3 protein is CAWTYPGRITKNTGELFF. CDR3 coding DNA: TGTGCCTGGACTTATCCGGGACGAATAACCAAGAACACCGGGGAGCTGTTTTTT. V gene TRBV30 combines with J gene TRBJ2-2; D is tentatively TRBD1 or TRBD2 (5 bases each). CDR1 GTSNPN and CDR2 SVGIG come from the germline V gene (reference sequence). The CDR3 is 18 amino acids. Trimming took off 4 bases at V and 1 base at J, with 22 bases between the two ends.

This clonotype came up a few times. The chain has TRBV13 and TRBJ1-2, with TRBD1 matching over 7 bases. This CDR3 has 14 residues. Germline loops: CDR1 PRHDT, CDR2 FYEKMQ (reference sequence). Germline trimming cut 2 bases from V and 7 bases from J; bases unmatched to any gene: 7. CDR3 in DNA: TGTGCCAGCAGCTTAAGGGGGCCGGGTGCTGGCTACACCTTC. Residues: CASSLRGPGAGYTF.

This clonotype was counted a few times. An end of the junction does not agree with germline; a read error may underlie this. The gene calls are TRBV19 and TRBJ2-7; D gene ambiguous. CDR1 and CDR2 (germline): LNHDA, SQIVND (reference sequence). This CDR3 comprises 14 residues. The chain's CDR3 is CVSSIGVGGGEQYF. CDR3 sequence (DNA): TGTGTCAGTAGTATAGGAGTTGGCGGTGGCGAGCAGTACTTC.

This clonotype appeared a few times. V usage is TRBV9 and J usage is TRBJ1-6; D possibly corresponds to TRBD1 (6 bases). V lost 2 bases to trimming and J lost 8 bases, with 11 bases between them. The CDR3 covers 14 residues. CDR1 SGDLS and CDR2 YYNGEE come from the germline V gene. The CDR3 reads CASSVTGFDSPLHF. CDR3 bases: TGTGCCAGCAGCGTCACAGGGTTTGATTCACCCCTCCACTTT.

A few counts support this clonotype. This chain links TRBV13 with TRBJ1-1, with 7 bases matching TRBD1. From germline, CDR1 is PRHDT and CDR2 FYEKMQ (reference sequence). The CDR3 is 13 residues long. V shed 5 bases and J 10 bases; nucleotides not matched to a gene: 10. The chain's CDR3 is CASSATGNFGAFF. The CDR3 DNA reads TGTGCCAGCAGCGCGACAGGGAATTTCGGAGCTTTCTTT.

Worth noting for this clonotype: It may be a read error: a sequence one base away is much more abundant. The chain couples TRBV27 to TRBJ2-1; 12 bases match TRBD1. The CDR3 covers 15 residues. CDR1 is MNHEY, CDR2 SMNVEV, per germline (reference sequence). This chain's CDR3 is CASSLGQGAHKEQFF. CDR3 in DNA: TGTGCCAGCAGTTTGGGACAGGGGGCCCACAAAGAGCAGTTCTTC.

Comments on this clonotype: The junction departs from germline at one end; a sequencing error may be responsible. This chain connects TRBV11-2 to TRBJ2-3; the D gene is possibly TRBD2 (6 bases). CDR3 length: 15 amino acids. Germline lookup yields CDR1 SGHAT and CDR2 FQNNGV. CDR3 nucleotides: TGTGCCAACAGCTTAATAGGAGGGACCACAGATACGCAGTATTTT. Protein sequence: CANSLIGGTTDTQYF.

This clonotype has at least ten counts. The chain uses TRBV6-5 and TRBJ1-4; D unclear. With 10 bases removed from V and 0 bases from J, the gap between germline ends came to 9 bases. CDR3 length equals 13 residues. The germline gives CDR1 MNHEY, CDR2 SVGAGI. The CDR3 DNA reads as TGTGCCACCCAGGATCCAACTAATGAAAAACTGTTTTTT. Protein sequence: CATQDPTNEKLFF.

The rearrangement uses TRBV13 and TRBJ2-1; D assignment may be TRBD1 or TRBD2 (5 bases each). The CDR3 is 14 amino acids. The germline V gene has CDR1 PRHDT and CDR2 FYEKMQ (reference sequence). V was pared by 5 bases and J by 12 bases, with 20 bases between. CDR3 nucleotide sequence: TGTGCCAGCAGCACTAGGGGTCAGCCGTTGGGGCAGTTCTTC. Protein sequence: CASSTRGQPLGQFF.

This clonotype occurred many times. The V and J genes are TRBV4-3 and TRBJ1-5; D gene uncertain. This CDR3 comprises 15 residues. Germline CDR1 reads LGHNA; CDR2 reads YSLEER. V dropped 1 base and J dropped 1 base, with 8 bases sitting between them. DNA for the CDR3: TGCGCCAGCAGCCAAGTTTTGAAGAGCAATCAGCCCCAGCATTTT. This codes for CASSQVLKSNQPQHF.

This clonotype turned up a few times. The chain uses TRBV27 and TRBJ1-2; D not certain. The CDR3 loop spans 13 amino acids. Germline V gene data show CDR1 as MNHEY and CDR2 as SMNVEV (reference sequence). The V and J ends lost 0 bases and 8 bases respectively, with 10 bases between them. This chain's CDR3 is CASSLSFIDGYTF. The CDR3 DNA reads TGTGCCAGCAGTTTATCTTTCATCGACGGCTACACCTTC.

Regarding this clonotype: A much larger clonotype is one base distant, so this may be a read error. This chain joins TRBV6-2 or TRBV6-3 and TRBJ2-2; no definite D call. The CDR3 runs to 17 residues. Germline V gene lookup returns CDR1 MNHEY and CDR2 SVGEGT. The DNA for the CDR3 is TGTGCCAGCAGTTACCCCCGGGTCGCGGAGCGCACCTGGGAGCTGTTTTTT. Its translation is CASSYPRVAERTWELFF.

The chain combines TRBV6-2 or TRBV6-3 with TRBJ1-1; D is perhaps TRBD1 (5 bases). CDR3 length: 21 residues. V was shortened by 3 bases and J by 0 bases, with 29 bases between the two germline ends. Per the germline V gene, CDR1 is MNHEY and CDR2 is SVGEGT. In DNA form, the CDR3 reads TGTGCCAGCAGTTATTCCCCTTTGACCGGGCCTACGGGGGGAGTGAACACTGAAGCTTTCTTT. Translated, it gives CASSYSPLTGPTGGVNTEAFF.

On this clonotype: A read error may explain this, as a much larger clone is one base away. The rearrangement links TRBV5-8 to TRBJ2-3; 11 bases fit TRBD2. Germline-derived CDR1 and CDR2 are SGHTS and YDEGEE. CDR3 length equals 15 residues. This CDR3 reads CTSSSTSGSYDTQYF. Written as DNA, the CDR3 is TGTACCAGCAGCTCAACTAGCGGGAGTTATGATACGCAGTATTTT.

Ten or more counts support this clonotype. The V call is TRBV7-8, the J call TRBJ2-7; D call uncertain. CDR1 and CDR2 from the germline V gene are SGHVS and FQNEAQ. V lost 1 base, J lost 3 bases, and 10 bases lay in between. This CDR3 has 14 residues. CDR3 sequence: CASSLGALYYEQYF. The CDR3 bases are TGTGCCAGCAGCTTAGGAGCGCTCTACTACGAGCAGTACTTC. Full variable domain (missing parts from reference TRBV7-8 and TRBJ2-7): GAGVSQSPRYKVAKRGQDVALRCDPISGHVSLFWYQQALGQGPEFLTYFQNEAQLDKSGLPSDRFFAERPEGSVSTLKIQRTQQEDSAVYLCASSLGALYYEQYFGPGTRLTVT.

This clonotype was observed at least ten times. The chain links TRBV4-1 to TRBJ1-1; D unresolved. Germline V CDR1 and CDR2: MGHRA, YSYEKL. The CDR3 has 17 residues. V was pared by 2 bases and J by 6 bases, with 22 bases between. CDR3 DNA sequence: TGCGCCAGCAGCCAACTACCATCGACGCCTGCGGGGTCTGAAGCTTTCTTT. Amino acid sequence: CASSQLPSTPAGSEAFF.

On this clonotype itself: Its ends do not fully match the called genes, so a read error is possible. The genes are TRBV5-6 and TRBJ1-3, with D uncertain. Germline V CDR1 and CDR2: SGHDT, YYEEEE. The CDR3 contains 14 residues. The CDR3 DNA sequence: TGTGCCAGCAGCGCGGAACCCGCTGGAACCACCATATGTTTT. This codes for CASSAEPAGTTICF.

About this clonotype: Possible read error: a much larger clone is one base away. This sequence joins TRBV7-2 and TRBJ2-3; D not resolved. The end of the DNA fits TRBJ1-5 better, so the J call may be wrong. This CDR3 has 12 residues. Germline V CDR1 and CDR2: SGHTA, FQGNSA. This CDR3 reads CASRGGIDTQHF. Written as DNA, the CDR3 is TGTGCCAGCAGGGGAGGGATCGATACGCAGCATTTT.

This clonotype has at least ten counts. The chain recombines TRBV4-1 with TRBJ2-1; no definite D call. The CDR3 is made up of 15 amino acids. Germline CDR1 MGHRA, CDR2 YSYEKL. The V gene lost 1 base and the J gene lost 6 bases, with 13 bases spanning the gap. The CDR3 here is CASSQGIWAANEQFF. The CDR3 DNA reads as TGCGCCAGCAGCCAAGGCATCTGGGCAGCCAATGAGCAGTTCTTC.

This clonotype was seen ten or more times. The chain carries TRBV9 and TRBJ2-2; 9 bases agree with TRBD2. Germline CDR1 and CDR2: SGDLS and YYNGEE. After removal of 5 bases from V and 7 bases from J, the junction contained 6 bases not matched to a gene. The CDR3 is 14 amino acids. CDR3 protein: CASRGASGVGELFF. The CDR3 coding sequence is TGTGCCAGCAGGGGCGCTAGCGGGGTCGGGGAGCTGTTTTTT.

Ten or more counts support this clonotype. The chain combines TRBV30 with TRBJ2-7; no clear D gene. The V gene lost 3 bases and the J gene lost 1 base, with 7 bases spanning the gap. This CDR3 has 12 residues. The germline V gene has CDR1 GTSNPN and CDR2 SVGIG (reference sequence). The CDR3 nucleotides read TGTGCCTGGAGCATAGGGTCCTACGAGCAGTACTTC. This translates into CAWSIGSYEQYF.

This clonotype has a count of ten or more. V and J are TRBV27 and TRBJ1-1, with 7 nucleotides matching TRBD1. V lost 5 bases and J lost 0; bases outside the gene matches: 6. Germline V gene sequence: CDR1 MNHEY, CDR2 SMNVEV (reference sequence). This CDR3 is built from 15 residues. CDR3 coding DNA: TGTGCCAGCAGTCCCTGGGACAGCATGAACACTGAAGCTTTCTTT. Residues: CASSPWDSMNTEAFF.

This clonotype was recorded many times. The genes are TRBV4-1 and TRBJ1-3; D call uncertain. The V end lost 5 bases, the J end lost 1 base, and 9 bases lay between the germline ends. CDR3 length: 14 amino acids. Per germline, CDR1 MGHRA and CDR2 YSYEKL. Written as DNA, the CDR3 is TGCGCCAGCAGCACGACCAGATCTGGAAACACCATATATTTT. Translated, it gives CASSTTRSGNTIYF.

This clonotype has at least ten counts. This chain joins TRBV5-1 and TRBJ2-3, with D maybe TRBD1 (5 bases). Germline CDR1 is SGHRS and CDR2 is YFSETQ. The CDR3 sequence is 17 residues long. V was shortened by 3 bases and J by 0 bases, with 17 bases between the two germline ends. The CDR3 nucleotides are TGCGCCAGCAGCTCGCAACAGGAATATCCTAGCACAGATACGCAGTATTTT. Protein: CASSSQQEYPSTDTQYF. The complete variable domain, with remaining parts taken from reference TRBV5-1 and TRBJ2-3, reads KAGVTQTPRYLIKTRGQQVTLSCSPISGHRSVSWYQQTPGQGLQFLFEYFSETQRNKGNFPGRFSGRQFSNSRSEMNVSTLELGDSALYLCASSSQQEYPSTDTQYFGPGTRLTVL.